The text below deals with one T cell receptor beta chain. RNA transcripts were the template for amplifying TCR beta CDR3 regions. The study used the HTBI primer set for a first-round RT-PCR of the TCR CDR3. TCRdb called the multiplex PCR reads again in MiXCR, with one record for every CDR3 protein. In the table there are 550,000 to 600,000 distinct CDR3 sequences, just over 45% of which are singletons. The data stem from a study of T cells in Graves' hyperthyroidism and ophthalmopathy. Trimming left V 10 bases short and J 11 bases short, with 24 bases between. The germline gives CDR1 MNHEY, CDR2 SVGAGI. This CDR3 region has 14 residues.

Sequenced material: peripheral blood or thyroid tissue (not recorded which). The TCR sequence derives from an adult woman with Graves' disease, either hyperthyroidism or ophthalmopathy (not recorded which). This chain links TRBV6-5 with TRBJ1-5; a weak D match, TRBD1 (5 bases). The CDR3 protein is CATMGLRGQETQHF. The DNA of the CDR3 is TGTGCCACCATGGGTCTGAGGGGCCAAGAGACCCAGCATTTT.